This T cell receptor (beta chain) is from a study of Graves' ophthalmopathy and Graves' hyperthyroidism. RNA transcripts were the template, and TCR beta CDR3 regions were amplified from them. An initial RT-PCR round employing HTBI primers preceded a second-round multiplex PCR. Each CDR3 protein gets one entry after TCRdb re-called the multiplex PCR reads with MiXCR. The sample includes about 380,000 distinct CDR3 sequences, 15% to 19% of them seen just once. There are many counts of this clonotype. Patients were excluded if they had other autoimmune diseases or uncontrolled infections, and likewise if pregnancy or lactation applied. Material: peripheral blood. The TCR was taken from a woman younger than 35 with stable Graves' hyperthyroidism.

Here the CDR3 reads CASMLGLPNSPLHF. CDR3 DNA sequence: TGTGCCAGCATGTTGGGCCTCCCTAATTCACCCCTCCACTTT. The chain is built from TRBV6-5 and TRBJ1-6; D uncertain. V was shortened by 7 bases and J by 6 bases, with 13 bases between the two germline ends. The CDR3 is 14 amino acids. Germline V gene data show CDR1 as MNHEY and CDR2 as SVGAGI.